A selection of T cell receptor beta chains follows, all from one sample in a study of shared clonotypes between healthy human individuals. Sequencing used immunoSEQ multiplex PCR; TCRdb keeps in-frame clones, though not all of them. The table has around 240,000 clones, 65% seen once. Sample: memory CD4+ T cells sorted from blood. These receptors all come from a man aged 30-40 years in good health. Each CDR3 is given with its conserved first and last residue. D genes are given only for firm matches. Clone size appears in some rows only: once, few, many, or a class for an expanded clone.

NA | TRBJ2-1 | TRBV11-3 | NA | TGTGCCAGCAGCTTAGCGCGCGGAAACAATGAGCAGTTCTTC | CASSLARGNNEQFF
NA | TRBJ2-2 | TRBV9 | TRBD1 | TGTGCCAGCAGCTTGTCAACCGGGACAGGGAGATCCGGGGAGCTGTTTTTT | CASSLSTGTGRSGELFF
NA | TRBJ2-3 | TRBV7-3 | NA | TGTGCCAGCAGCTTAGGACAACTAGCTTATACGCAGTATTTT | CASSLGQLAYTQYF
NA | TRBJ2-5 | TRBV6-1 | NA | TGTGCCAGCAGTCTGGACGGGGAGACCCAGTACTTC | CASSLDGETQYF
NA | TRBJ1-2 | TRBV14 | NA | TGTGCCAGCAGACCTAGTGCAGGTGGCTACACCTTC | CASRPSAGGYTF
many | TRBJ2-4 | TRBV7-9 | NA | TGTGCCAGCAGCCCAAACAACGGCGTTCAGTACTTC | CASSPNNGVQYF
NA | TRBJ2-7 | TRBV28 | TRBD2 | TGTGCCAGTTATACTAGCGGGATAGGATACGAGCAGTACTTC | CASYTSGIGYEQYF
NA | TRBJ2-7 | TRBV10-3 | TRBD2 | TGTGCCACCGACCCCCGGGGGGGGAGGTACGAGCAGTACTTC | CATDPRGGRYEQYF
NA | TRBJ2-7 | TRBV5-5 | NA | TGTGCCAGCAGCTTGGAATGGGGGCGAGCCTACGAGCAGTACTTC | CASSLEWGRAYEQYF
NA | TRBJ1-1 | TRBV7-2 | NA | TGTGCCAGCAGCCCTGGGAGGAACACTGAAGCTTTCTTT | CASSPGRNTEAFF
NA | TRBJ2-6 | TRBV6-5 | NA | TGTGCCAGCAGATCCTCTGGGGCCAACGTCCTGACTTTC | CASRSSGANVLTF
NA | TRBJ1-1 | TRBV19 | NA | TGTGCCAGTAGTATCGTCAGAGGGGACACTGAAGCTTTCTTT | CASSIVRGDTEAFF
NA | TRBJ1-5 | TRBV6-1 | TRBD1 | TGTGCCAGCAGTGAAGGACAGGGGGCTCAGCCCCAGCATTTT | CASSEGQGAQPQHF
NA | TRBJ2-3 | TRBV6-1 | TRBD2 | TGTGCCAGCAGGCGTCTAGCGGTAGATACGCAGTATTTT | CASRRLAVDTQYF
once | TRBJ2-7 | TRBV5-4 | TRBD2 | TGTGCCAGCAGCCTACTAGCGGGAGTCAGCGAGCAGTACTTC | CASSLLAGVSEQYF
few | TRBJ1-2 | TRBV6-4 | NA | TGTGCCAGCAGCCGGGCCTTTAACTATGGCTACACCTTC | CASSRAFNYGYTF
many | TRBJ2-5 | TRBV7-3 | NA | TGTGCCAGCAGCTTAAGACGGGGTGAGACCCAGTACTTC | CASSLRRGETQYF
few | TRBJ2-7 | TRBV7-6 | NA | TGTGCCACCGGACCGAGGGGCGGGGCGGGGGAGCAGTACTTC | CATGPRGGAGEQYF
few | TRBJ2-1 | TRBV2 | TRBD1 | TGTGCCAGTCGGCCGGGACAGGGGGCCAACAATGAGCAGTTCTTC | CASRPGQGANNEQFF
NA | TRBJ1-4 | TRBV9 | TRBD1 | TGTGCCAGCAGCTCCCGACAGGGACCTAATGAAAAACTGTTTTTT | CASSSRQGPNEKLFF
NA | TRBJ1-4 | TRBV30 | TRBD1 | TGTGCCTGGAGTGATGATCCGGGACAGGTTGAAAAACTGTTTTTT | CAWSDDPGQVEKLFF
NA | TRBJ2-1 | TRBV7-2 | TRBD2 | TGTGCCAGCAGCCGAAAAGTAGCGGGAGGGAGCTCCTACAATGAGCAGTTCTTC | CASSRKVAGGSSYNEQFF
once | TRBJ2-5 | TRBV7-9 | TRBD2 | TGTGCCAGTAAATCGCCGACTAGCGGAGGGGAGACCCAGTACTTC | CASKSPTSGGETQYF
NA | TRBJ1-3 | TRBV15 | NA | TGTGCCACCCGGACAGTCGGGGGAAACACCATATATTTT | CATRTVGGNTIYF
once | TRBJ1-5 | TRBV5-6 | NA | TGTGCCAGCAGCTTTGGAACAGACCTTAGCAATCAGCCCCAGCATTTT | CASSFGTDLSNQPQHF
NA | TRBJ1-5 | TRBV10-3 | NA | TGTGCCATCAGTGTTTCAGGGGACGGCCAGCCCCAGCATTTT | CAISVSGDGQPQHF
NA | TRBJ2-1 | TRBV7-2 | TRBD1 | TGTGCCAGCAGCGCCGCCGGGACAGGGGTCAATGAGCAGTTCTTC | CASSAAGTGVNEQFF
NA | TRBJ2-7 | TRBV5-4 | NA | TGTGCCAGCAGCTTGGCGTTCGGACTCCCCCCATACGAGCAGTACTTC | CASSLAFGLPPYEQYF
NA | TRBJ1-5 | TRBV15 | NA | TGTGCCACCAGCAGAGACCCAATTGGTCAGCCCCAGCATTTT | CATSRDPIGQPQHF
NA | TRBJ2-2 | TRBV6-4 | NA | TGTGCCACCCCAACGGGGGAGCTGTTTTTT | CATPTGELFF
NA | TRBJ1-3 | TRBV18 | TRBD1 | TGTGCCAGCTCACCTACGATGCCCAAAGACAGGGTAGCTGGAAACACCATATATTTT | CASSPTMPKDRVAGNTIYF
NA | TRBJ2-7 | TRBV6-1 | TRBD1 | TGTGCCAGCAGTGAAGCGGGACAGGGACTTGGACTAACCCGAAAGCATTACGAGCAGTACTTC | CASSEAGQGLGLTRKHYEQYF
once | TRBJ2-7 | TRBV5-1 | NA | TGCGCCAGCAGCTCCGAGATTTTGAGCGAGCAGTACTTC | CASSSEILSEQYF
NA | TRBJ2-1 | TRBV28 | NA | TGTGCCAGCACCCAACCGACAATCTCCTACAATGAGCAGTTCTTC | CASTQPTISYNEQFF
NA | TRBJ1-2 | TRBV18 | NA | TGTGCCAGCTCACCCCTGAGGAGATCTAACTATGGCTACACCTTC | CASSPLRRSNYGYTF